This T cell receptor beta chain emerged from a study of metastatic and nonmetastatic thyroid tumors. For the study at large: Repertoire data that came from the blood and tumor or nodule tissue of malignant and benign thyroid patients were compared. Points from the study as a whole: It was reported that TCR beta diversity was significantly higher in malignant thyroid tumors than benign nodules, in blood and tumor.

This clone showed up just a few times. Its antigen remains unknown. Thyroid surgery had not been preceded by any treatment in any patient. Per the authors' pipeline: The study took CDR3 differences across clinicopathological groups and made a distant-metastasis classifier for papillary thyroid cancer from them. TCRdb re-called clones via MiXCR from the PCR reads. TCRdb, not the authors, supplied the V and J calls. The sample has about 33,000 clones, 18% seen once. The CDR3 is made up of 16 amino acids. Per the germline V gene, CDR1 is MNHNS and CDR2 is SASEGT. V lost 3 bases and J lost 0, with 12 bases in between.

The sample consisted of blood. J is TRBJ1-5 and V is TRBV6-1; D perhaps matches TRBD1 (6 bases). This sequence originates from a male donor with papillary thyroid cancer or a benign thyroid nodule (not recorded which). Some clones in this sample may be carry-over from other donors' samples. CDR3 sequence: CASSDRGQNSNQPQHF. Here the CDR3 DNA reads TGTGCCAGCAGTGACCGGGGGCAGAATAGCAATCAGCCCCAGCATTTT.